This paragraph covers one T cell receptor beta chain sequence. The junction differs from germline at one of its ends, possibly a read error. These data are taken from a study of tumor-infiltrating lymphocytes in oesophageal squamous cell carcinoma. The germline V gene has CDR1 LNHDA and CDR2 SQIVND (reference sequence). This CDR3 is built from 14 residues. TCRdb redid the calling of the PCR reads with MiXCR, one entry per CDR3 protein. The sample has around 15,000 distinct CDR3 sequences; approximately 50% are singletons. This clonotype was sampled from a male donor with esophageal squamous cell carcinoma. The chain has TRBV19 and TRBJ2-7; D not certain. The specimen sequenced was esophageal tumor tissue. The CDR3 here is CASSITVDNSPLHF. The CDR3 region has the DNA TGTGCCAGTAGTATAACAGTTGATAATTCACCCCTCCACTTC.